These 20 T cell receptor beta chains were sequenced from one sample in a study of post-analysis software for immune sequencing data. Overall study results and limits: In patients, TRBV5-6, TRBV5-1 and TRBV20-1 belonged to four or five TRBV segments found more frequently than in controls.

Antigens for these TCRs are unknown. Prepared libraries of TCR beta cDNA carried unique molecular identifiers. MiXCR was run by TCRdb on the PCR reads, yielding one entry per CDR3 protein. The sample carries 700,000 to 900,000 distinct CDR3 sequences, 46% recorded once. The sequenced sample was blood. Receptor source: a girl aged 5 to 17 with multiple sclerosis.

The rearrangement joins TRBV2 to TRBJ2-1; 7 bases map to TRBD1. V trimming: 5 bases; J trimming: 7 bases; junction bases outside the gene matches: 5. The germline CDR1 and CDR2 sequences are SNHLY and FYNNEI. The CDR3 loop spans 13 amino acids. The CDR3 DNA follows: TGTGCCAGCAGTATTAACAGGGGAAATGAGCAGTTCTTC. This sequence encodes CASSINRGNEQFF.

The chain combines TRBV11-2 with TRBJ2-3, with D hard to call. The length of the CDR3 is 13 residues. CDR1 is SGHAT and CDR2 is FQNNGV in the germline V gene. The ends were cut back, 4 bases at V and 6 bases at J, with 11 bases in the middle. CDR3 in DNA: TGTGCCAGCAGCTCAAATAACCGGGATACGCAGTATTTT. This codes for CASSSNNRDTQYF.

In the case of this clonotype: One junction end disagrees with the germline gene, perhaps due to a read error. This chain joins TRBV12-3 or TRBV12-4 and TRBJ1-5; D is unclear. CDR3 size: 13 residues. CDR3 sequence: CAGSLSMTQPQHF. Here the CDR3 DNA reads TGTGCCGGCAGCCTCTCAATGACCCAGCCCCAGCATTTT.

This clonotype was seen more than once but under ten times. The V gene is TRBV7-3, the J gene TRBJ1-2; 7 bases are a match to TRBD1. Trimming took 2 bases from V and 6 from J; bases not matched to a gene: 6. CDR3 length equals 14 residues. The germline V gene encodes CDR1 SGHTA and CDR2 FQGTGA. As DNA, the CDR3 is TGTGCCAGCAGCTTAGGCCCAACAGGGGATGGCTACACCTTC. This gives the protein CASSLGPTGDGYTF. Together with reference TRBV7-3 and TRBJ1-2, the CDR3 gives the full variable domain: GAGVSQTPSNKVTEKGKYVELRCDPISGHTALYWYRQSLGQGPEFLIYFQGTGAADDSGLPNDRFFAVRPEGSVSTLKIQRTERGDSAVYLCASSLGPTGDGYTFGSGTRLTVV.

This clonotype was observed a few times. The chain has TRBV2 and TRBJ2-1; 11 bases map to TRBD2. Trimming at V came to 7 bases and at J to 5 bases, leaving 4 bases not matched to a gene. The CDR3 runs 14 residues. The germline gives CDR1 SNHLY, CDR2 FYNNEI. CDR3 in amino acids: CASTGLAANNEQFF. CDR3 sequence (DNA): TGTGCCAGCACGGGACTAGCGGCCAACAATGAGCAGTTCTTC.

This rearrangement joins TRBV3-1 to TRBJ2-3; the D is unclear. V lost 0 bases and J lost 3, with 13 bases in between. Germline assignment: CDR1 LGHDT and CDR2 YNNKEL (reference sequence). The CDR3 sequence is 16 residues long. This CDR3 is CASSQDGPALTDTQYF. The CDR3 coding sequence is TGTGCCAGCAGCCAAGATGGCCCAGCATTAACAGATACGCAGTATTTT.

In its sample, this clonotype was seen a few times. The CDR3 reads CASSLGTGGISYEQYF. DNA of the CDR3: TGTGCCAGCAGTTTAGGGACAGGGGGGATTTCCTACGAGCAGTACTTC. The gene calls are TRBV27 and TRBJ2-7; 11 nucleotides agree with TRBD1. After removal of 2 bases from V and 1 base from J, the junction contained 4 bases not matched to a gene. This CDR3 has 16 amino acids. Looked up from germline, CDR1 is MNHEY and CDR2 is SMNVEV (reference sequence).

This clonotype was picked up a small number of times. V and J are TRBV6-5 and TRBJ2-7, with D possibly matching TRBD2 (5 bases). Trimming shortened V by 0 bases and J by 4 bases, and 28 bases separated the two germline ends. Germline-derived CDR1 and CDR2 are MNHEY and SVGAGI. CDR3 length equals 20 residues. In nucleotides, the CDR3 is TGTGCCAGCAGTTACTCTGCAGCCCCGCATCCGGGGAATCCCGCTTACGAGCAGTACTTC. Its protein is CASSYSAAPHPGNPAYEQYF.

The V call is TRBV7-9, the J call TRBJ1-1; TRBD1 might be the D (6 bases). Trimming cost V 7 bases and J 4 bases, with 25 bases left between them. The CDR3 contains 17 residues. Per the germline V gene, CDR1 is SEHNR and CDR2 is FQNEAQ (reference sequence). The CDR3: CASNHGRGFGGVTEAFF. CDR3 bases: TGTGCCAGCAACCACGGTCGCGGGTTCGGGGGCGTCACTGAAGCTTTCTTT. Based on the CDR3 plus reference TRBV7-9 and TRBJ1-1, the full variable domain is DTGVSQNPRHKITKRGQNVTFRCDPISEHNRLYWYRQTLGQGPEFLTYFQNEAQLEKSRLLSDRFSAERPKGSFSTLEIQRTEQGDSAMYLCASNHGRGFGGVTEAFFGQGTRLTVV.

The chain combines TRBV10-1 with TRBJ2-3; D call uncertain. Germline V gives CDR1 WNHNN, CDR2 SYGVQD (reference sequence). The CDR3 runs to 14 residues. V was cut by 2 bases and J by 1 base, with 7 bases left in between. The CDR3 DNA sequence: TGCGCCAGCAGTGAGCTCGTGGGCACAGATACGCAGTATTTT. Its protein is CASSELVGTDTQYF.

This clonotype was observed at least ten times. In DNA, the CDR3 is TGCGCCAGCAGCCAGGGGTACTCTGGGGCCAACGTCCTGACTTTC. Encoded protein: CASSQGYSGANVLTF. The V and J genes are TRBV4-3 and TRBJ2-6; no reliable D call. The CDR3 runs 15 residues. V lost 3 bases and J 0 bases, leaving 6 bases between the germline ends. CDR1 and CDR2 from the germline V gene are LGHNA and YSLEER.

This clonotype has only one observation. The genes are TRBV4-3 and TRBJ2-2; D is undetermined. The germline V gene encodes CDR1 LGHNA and CDR2 YSLEER. V lost 0 bases and J 2 bases, leaving 10 bases between the germline ends. The CDR3 length is 16 residues. CDR3 in DNA: TGCGCCAGCAGCCAAGATCCCCATTTAAACACCGGGGAGCTGTTTTTT. It translates to CASSQDPHLNTGELFF.

CDR3 in amino acids: CASSLTGGVSYEQYF. CDR3 nucleotides: TGTGCCAGCAGTTTAACTGGGGGCGTCTCCTACGAGCAGTACTTC. The chain is built from TRBV28 and TRBJ2-7, with a possible D match to TRBD1 (6 bases). The CDR3 has 15 amino acids. Looked up from germline, CDR1 is MDHEN and CDR2 is SYDVKM. The V and J ends lost 2 bases and 0 bases respectively, with 11 bases between them.

The rearrangement links TRBV24-1 to TRBJ1-5, with D tentatively TRBD1 (5 bases). The CDR3 extends over 16 amino acids. Trimming pared 3 bases from V and 6 bases from J, leaving 17 bases between. Germline V gene data show CDR1 as KGHDR and CDR2 as SFDVKD. The chain's CDR3 is CATSDPRGEKGQPQHF. Written as DNA, the CDR3 is TGTGCCACCAGTGATCCGCGGGGGGAGAAAGGTCAGCCCCAGCATTTT.

V is TRBV29-1 and J is TRBJ2-5; maybe TRBD2 (6 bases). The DNA end favors TRBJ2-7, so the J call may be wrong. From germline, CDR1 is SQVTM and CDR2 ANQGSEA. The CDR3 is 12 amino acids. The CDR3 coding sequence is TGCAGCGTTGAAGATCGGAGGGGCGAGCAGTACTTC. It encodes CSVEDRRGEQYF.

For this clonotype: A read error may produce the germline difference seen at one junction end. The chain recombines TRBV27 with TRBJ2-4; 8 nucleotides agree with TRBD2. The end of the DNA fits TRBJ2-7 better, so the J call may be wrong. The germline V gene has CDR1 MNHEY and CDR2 SMNVEV (reference sequence). The CDR3 runs to 14 residues. CDR3 sequence: CANSLTGGRYEQYF. As DNA, the CDR3 is TGTGCCAACAGTTTAACGGGAGGGCGATACGAGCAGTACTTC.

The genes are TRBV20-1 and TRBJ2-1, with 12 bases aligning to TRBD2. The junction had 7 bases not matched to a gene; V was cut back by 6 bases and J by 7 bases. The CDR3 consists of 14 residues. Germline CDR1 and CDR2: DFQATT and SNEGSKA (reference sequence). This CDR3 is CSAQTSGRRNEQFF. The CDR3 DNA is TGCAGTGCCCAAACTAGCGGGAGGCGGAATGAGCAGTTCTTC.

The rearrangement links TRBV29-1 to TRBJ2-3, with D perhaps TRBD1 (6 bases). V was clipped by 6 bases and J by 4 bases, with 14 bases between them. The CDR3 consists of 13 residues. The germline gives CDR1 SQVTM, CDR2 ANQGSEA. The DNA of the CDR3 is TGCAGCGTCGACACAGGGAGTTCAGATACGCAGTATTTT. This sequence encodes CSVDTGSSDTQYF.

This clonotype came up once. This chain joins TRBV7-9 and TRBJ2-5; D possibly corresponds to TRBD1 (6 bases). This CDR3 contains 18 residues. Germline V gene data show CDR1 as SEHNR and CDR2 as FQNEAQ (reference sequence). Trimming pared 3 bases from V and 2 bases from J, leaving 22 bases between. CDR3 coding DNA: TGTGCCAGCAGCTTTGTGGGGGCGGGCGGCGATTGGCAAGAGACCCAGTACTTC. Translated: CASSFVGAGGDWQETQYF.

This clonotype turned up a few times. The chain combines TRBV15 with TRBJ1-1; D perhaps matches TRBD1 (6 bases). V gave up 6 bases and J gave up 5 bases, with 16 bases separating them. Germline loops: CDR1 LNHNV, CDR2 YYDKDF (reference sequence). The CDR3 loop spans 14 amino acids. CDR3 residues: CATRERRDKTEAFF. The CDR3 DNA sequence: TGTGCCACCAGGGAGCGCCGGGACAAGACTGAAGCTTTCTTT.